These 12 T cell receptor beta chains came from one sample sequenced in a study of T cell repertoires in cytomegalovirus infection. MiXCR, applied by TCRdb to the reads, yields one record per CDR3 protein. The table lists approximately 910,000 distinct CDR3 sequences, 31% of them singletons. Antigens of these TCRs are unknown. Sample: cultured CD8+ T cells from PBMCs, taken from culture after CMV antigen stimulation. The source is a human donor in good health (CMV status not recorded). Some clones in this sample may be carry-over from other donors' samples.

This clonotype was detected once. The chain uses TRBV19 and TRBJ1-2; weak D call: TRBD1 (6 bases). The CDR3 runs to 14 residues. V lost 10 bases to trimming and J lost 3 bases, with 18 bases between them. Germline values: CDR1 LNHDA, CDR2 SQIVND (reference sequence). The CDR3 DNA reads TGTGCCACCGGGTCCGGGGGGCTCGACTATGGCTACACCTTC. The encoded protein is CATGSGGLDYGYTF.

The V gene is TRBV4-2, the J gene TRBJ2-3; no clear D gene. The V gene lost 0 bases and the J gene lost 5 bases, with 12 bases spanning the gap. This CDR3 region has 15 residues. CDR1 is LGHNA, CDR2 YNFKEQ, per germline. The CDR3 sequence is CASSQEQLGLDTQYF. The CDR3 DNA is TGTGCCAGCAGCCAAGAGCAATTGGGATTAGATACGCAGTATTTT.

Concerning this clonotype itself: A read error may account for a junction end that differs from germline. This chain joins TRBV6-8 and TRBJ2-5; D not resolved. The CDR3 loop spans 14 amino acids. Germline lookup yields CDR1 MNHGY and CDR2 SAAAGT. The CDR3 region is CANSYSEPWETQYF. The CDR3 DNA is TGTGCCAACAGTTACTCGGAGCCCTGGGAGACCCAGTACTTC.

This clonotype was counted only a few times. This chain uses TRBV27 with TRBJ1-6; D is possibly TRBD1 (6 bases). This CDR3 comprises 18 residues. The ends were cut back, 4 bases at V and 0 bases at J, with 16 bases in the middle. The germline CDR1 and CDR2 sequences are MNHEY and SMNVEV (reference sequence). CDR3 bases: TGTGCCAGCAGTTCCTTGGAGGGGGGCTTCTCCTATAATTCACCCCTCCACTTT. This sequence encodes CASSSLEGGFSYNSPLHF.

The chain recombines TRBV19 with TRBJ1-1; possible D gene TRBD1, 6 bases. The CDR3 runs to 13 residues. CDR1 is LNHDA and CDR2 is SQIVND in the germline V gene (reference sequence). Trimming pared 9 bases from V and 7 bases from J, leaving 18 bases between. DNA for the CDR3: TGTGCCAGCCTCGTCGGGGGCTGGGGTGAAGCTTTCTTT. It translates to CASLVGGWGEAFF.

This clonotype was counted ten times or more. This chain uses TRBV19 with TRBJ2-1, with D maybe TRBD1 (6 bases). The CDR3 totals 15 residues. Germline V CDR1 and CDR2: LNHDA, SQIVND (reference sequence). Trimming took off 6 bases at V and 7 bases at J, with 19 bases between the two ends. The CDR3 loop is CASSSGTTGLNEQFF. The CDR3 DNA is TGTGCCAGTAGCTCCGGGACAACGGGTCTTAATGAGCAGTTCTTC.

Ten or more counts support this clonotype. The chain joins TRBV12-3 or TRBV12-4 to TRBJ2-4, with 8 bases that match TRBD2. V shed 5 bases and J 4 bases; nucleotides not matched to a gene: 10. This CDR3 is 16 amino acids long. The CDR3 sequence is CASSPLGGANKNIQYF. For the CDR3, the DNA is TGTGCCAGCAGTCCCCTCGGGGGGGCAAATAAAAACATTCAGTACTTC.

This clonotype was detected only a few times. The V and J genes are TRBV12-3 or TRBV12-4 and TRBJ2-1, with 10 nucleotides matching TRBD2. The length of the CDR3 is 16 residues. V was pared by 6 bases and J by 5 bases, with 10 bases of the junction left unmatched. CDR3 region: CASSPWLAGANNEQFF. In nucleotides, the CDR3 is TGTGCCAGCAGCCCATGGCTAGCGGGGGCGAACAATGAGCAGTTCTTC.

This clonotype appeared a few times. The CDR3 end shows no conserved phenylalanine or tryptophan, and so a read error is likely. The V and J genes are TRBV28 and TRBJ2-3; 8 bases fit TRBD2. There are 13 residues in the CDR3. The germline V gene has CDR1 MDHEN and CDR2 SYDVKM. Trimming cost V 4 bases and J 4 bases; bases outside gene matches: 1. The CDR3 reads CASSSGGADTQYS. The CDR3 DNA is TGTGCCAGCAGTTCGGGAGGGGCAGATACGCAGTATTCT.

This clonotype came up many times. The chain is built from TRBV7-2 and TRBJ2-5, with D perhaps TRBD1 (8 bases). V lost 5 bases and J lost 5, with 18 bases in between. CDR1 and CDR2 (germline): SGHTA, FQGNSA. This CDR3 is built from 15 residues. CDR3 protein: CASSLDRGGRETQYF. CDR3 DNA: TGTGCCAGCAGCCTTGACAGGGGAGGGCGGGAGACCCAGTACTTC.

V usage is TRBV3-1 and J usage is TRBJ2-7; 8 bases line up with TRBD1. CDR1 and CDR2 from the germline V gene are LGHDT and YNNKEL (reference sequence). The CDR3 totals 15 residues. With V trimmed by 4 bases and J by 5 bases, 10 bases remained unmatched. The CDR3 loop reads CASSRIPGQGHEQYF. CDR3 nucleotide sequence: TGTGCCAGCAGCCGCATTCCAGGACAGGGACACGAGCAGTACTTC.

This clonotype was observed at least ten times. The CDR3 sequence is CASSLVIREEETQYF. In DNA, the CDR3 is TGTGCCAGCAGTTTGGTCATCAGGGAAGAAGAGACCCAGTACTTC. The chain is built from TRBV12-3 or TRBV12-4 and TRBJ2-5; tentative D call: TRBD1 (5 bases). The CDR3 spans 15 residues. Trimming removed 3 bases from V and 3 bases from J, with 14 bases in between.